This T cell receptor (beta chain) was sequenced for a study of blood T cell repertoires in COVID-19. Germline CDR1 is SNHLY and CDR2 is FYNNEI. V was pared by 3 bases and J by 4 bases, with 4 bases of the junction left unmatched. This CDR3 is 15 amino acids long. The authors' processing: Estimation of nucleated cell counts relied on the amplification of reference gene primers. Profiled with immunoSEQ multiplex PCR; TCRdb holds only in-frame clones, not every one. The DNA was the basis for D and trimming; V, J and clone size are from that table. This sample yields 130,000 to 150,000 clones, of which 85% are seen a single time; roughly 2.6% belongs to the top ten.

This clonotype was sampled from a human donor with acute or convalescent COVID-19. The donor label of this sample is uncertain. Specimen: peripheral blood. This chain joins TRBV2 and TRBJ2-1; 9 bases are a match to TRBD2. The CDR3 loop reads CASSDLAGSYNEQFF. The CDR3 nucleotides are TGTGCCAGCAGTGATCTAGCGGGGAGTTACAATGAGCAGTTCTTC.